This T cell receptor beta chain was identified in a study of blood T cell repertoires in COVID-19. Per the study methods: From reference gene primer amplification, estimates of nucleated cell counts were derived. The data were produced by immunoSEQ multiplex PCR, yet TCRdb's version contains in-frame clones alone and is incomplete. The DNA gave D and trimming, while V, J and clone size come from that table. This table has about 170,000 clones, 83% appearing once. The CDR3 sequence is 16 residues long. V trimming: 3 bases; J trimming: 7 bases; junction bases outside the gene matches: 6. CDR1 MNHEY and CDR2 SVGEGT come from the germline V gene.

The rearrangement joins TRBV6-2 or TRBV6-3 to TRBJ2-2, with 12 bases that match TRBD2. This receptor was taken from an elderly woman with acute or convalescent COVID-19. Sequencing was done on a sample of peripheral blood. For the CDR3, the DNA is TGTGCCAGCAGTTATATGACTAGCGGGAGCGGCGGGGAGCTGTTTTTT. This sequence encodes CASSYMTSGSGGELFF.